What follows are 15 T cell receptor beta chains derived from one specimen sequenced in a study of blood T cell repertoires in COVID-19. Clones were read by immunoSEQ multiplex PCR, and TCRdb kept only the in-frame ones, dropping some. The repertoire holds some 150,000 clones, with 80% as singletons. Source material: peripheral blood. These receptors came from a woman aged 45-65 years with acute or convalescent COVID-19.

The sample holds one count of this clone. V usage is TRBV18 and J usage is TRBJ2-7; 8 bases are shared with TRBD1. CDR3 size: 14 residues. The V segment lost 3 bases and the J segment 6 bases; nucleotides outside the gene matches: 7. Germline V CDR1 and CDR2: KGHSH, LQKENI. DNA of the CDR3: TGTGCCAGCTCACCTCGGACAGGGTTGGGCGAGCAGTACTTC. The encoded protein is CASSPRTGLGEQYF.

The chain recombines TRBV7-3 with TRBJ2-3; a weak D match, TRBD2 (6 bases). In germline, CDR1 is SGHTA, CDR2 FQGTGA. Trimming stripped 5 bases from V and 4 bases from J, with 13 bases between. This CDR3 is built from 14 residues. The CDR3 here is CASSPGGLADTQYF. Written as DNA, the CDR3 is TGTGCCAGCAGCCCCGGGGGATTAGCAGATACGCAGTATTTT.

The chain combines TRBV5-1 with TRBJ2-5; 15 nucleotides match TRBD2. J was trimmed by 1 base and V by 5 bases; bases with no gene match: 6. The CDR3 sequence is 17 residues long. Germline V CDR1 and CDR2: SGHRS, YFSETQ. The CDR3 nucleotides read TGCGCCAGCAGTTCGGGACTAGCGGGGGGCGGCCAAGAGACCCAGTACTTC. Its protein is CASSSGLAGGGQETQYF.

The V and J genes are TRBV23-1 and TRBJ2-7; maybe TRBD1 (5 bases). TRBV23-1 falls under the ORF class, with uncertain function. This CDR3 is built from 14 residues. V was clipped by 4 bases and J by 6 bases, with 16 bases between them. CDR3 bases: TGCGCCAGCAGTCGATTACTCGACAGCGCCGAGCAGTACTTC. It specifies CASSRLLDSAEQYF.

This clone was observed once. Here the CDR3 DNA reads TGTGCCAGCTCACCACGTGGGACAGATAACTATGGCTACACCTTC. Its translation: CASSPRGTDNYGYTF. The V and J genes are TRBV18 and TRBJ1-2; 7 nucleotides align to TRBD1. Trimming at V came to 1 base and at J to 1 base, leaving 3 bases not matched to a gene. The CDR3 is 15 amino acids. Germline V lookup: CDR1 KGHSH, CDR2 LQKENI.

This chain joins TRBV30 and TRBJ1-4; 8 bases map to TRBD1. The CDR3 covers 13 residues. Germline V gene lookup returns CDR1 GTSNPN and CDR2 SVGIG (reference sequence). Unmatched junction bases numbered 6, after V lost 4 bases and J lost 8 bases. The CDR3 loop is CAWKGTGREKLFF. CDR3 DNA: TGTGCCTGGAAAGGGACAGGACGGGAAAAACTGTTTTTT.

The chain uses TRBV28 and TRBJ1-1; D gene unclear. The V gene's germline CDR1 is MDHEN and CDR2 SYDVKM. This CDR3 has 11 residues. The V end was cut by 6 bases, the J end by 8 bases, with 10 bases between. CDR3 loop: CASRLWAEAFF. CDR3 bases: TGTGCCAGCAGGCTCTGGGCCGAAGCTTTCTTT.

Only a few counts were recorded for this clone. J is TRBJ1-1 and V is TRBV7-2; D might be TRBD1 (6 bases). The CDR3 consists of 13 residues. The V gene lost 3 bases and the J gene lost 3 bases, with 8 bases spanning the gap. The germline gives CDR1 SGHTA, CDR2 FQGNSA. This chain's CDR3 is CASSFTGYTEAFF. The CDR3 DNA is TGTGCCAGCAGCTTTACAGGGTACACTGAAGCTTTCTTT.

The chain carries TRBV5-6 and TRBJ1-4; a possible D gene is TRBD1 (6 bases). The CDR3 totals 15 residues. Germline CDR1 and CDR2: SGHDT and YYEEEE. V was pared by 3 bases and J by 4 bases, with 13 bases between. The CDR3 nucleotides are TGTGCCAGCAGCTGGCGGACAGAGATTAATGAAAAACTGTTTTTT. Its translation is CASSWRTEINEKLFF.

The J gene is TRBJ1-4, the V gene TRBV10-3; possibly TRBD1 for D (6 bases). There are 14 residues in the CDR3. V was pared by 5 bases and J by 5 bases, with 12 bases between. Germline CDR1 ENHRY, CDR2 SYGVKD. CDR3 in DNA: TGTGCCATCAGTACACAGGGTGGAAATGAAAAACTGTTTTTT. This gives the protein CAISTQGGNEKLFF.

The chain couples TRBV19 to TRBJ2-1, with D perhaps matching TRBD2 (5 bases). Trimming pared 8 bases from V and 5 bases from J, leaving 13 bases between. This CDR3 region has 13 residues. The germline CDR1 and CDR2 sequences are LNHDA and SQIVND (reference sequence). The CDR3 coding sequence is TGTGCCAGTTCGGACTCAACCCACAATGAGCAGTTCTTC. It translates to CASSDSTHNEQFF.

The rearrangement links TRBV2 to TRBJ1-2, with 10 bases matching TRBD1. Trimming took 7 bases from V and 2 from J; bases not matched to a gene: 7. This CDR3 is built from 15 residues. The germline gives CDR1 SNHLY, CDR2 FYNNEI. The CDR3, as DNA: TGTGCCAGCATAAAGCAGGGACAGGGGAACTATGGCTACACCTTC. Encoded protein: CASIKQGQGNYGYTF.

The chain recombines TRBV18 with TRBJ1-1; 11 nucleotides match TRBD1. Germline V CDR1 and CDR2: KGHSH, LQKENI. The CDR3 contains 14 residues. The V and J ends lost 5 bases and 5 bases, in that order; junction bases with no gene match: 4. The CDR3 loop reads CASSRDRGETEAFF. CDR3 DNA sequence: TGTGCCAGCTCAAGGGACAGGGGGGAGACTGAAGCTTTCTTT.

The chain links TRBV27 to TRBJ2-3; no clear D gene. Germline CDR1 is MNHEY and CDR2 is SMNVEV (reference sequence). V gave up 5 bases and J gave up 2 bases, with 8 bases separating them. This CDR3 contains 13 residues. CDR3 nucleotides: TGTGCCAGCAGTCACGAGGACACAGATACGCAGTATTTT. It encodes CASSHEDTDTQYF.

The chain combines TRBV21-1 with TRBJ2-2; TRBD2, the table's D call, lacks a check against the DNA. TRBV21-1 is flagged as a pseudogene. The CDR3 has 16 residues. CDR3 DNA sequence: TGTGCCAGCAGCAAATTCCTAGCGGGGGCTGACGGGGAGCTGTTTTTT. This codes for CASSKFLAGADGELFF.